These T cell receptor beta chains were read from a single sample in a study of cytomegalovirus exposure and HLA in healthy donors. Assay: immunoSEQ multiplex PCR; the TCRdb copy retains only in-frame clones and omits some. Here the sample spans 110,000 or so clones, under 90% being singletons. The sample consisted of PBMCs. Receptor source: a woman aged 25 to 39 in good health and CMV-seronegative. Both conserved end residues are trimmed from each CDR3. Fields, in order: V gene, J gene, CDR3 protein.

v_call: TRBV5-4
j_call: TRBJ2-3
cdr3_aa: ASSGVGAGRSGDTQY

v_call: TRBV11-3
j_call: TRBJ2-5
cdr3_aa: ASSLAGVETQY

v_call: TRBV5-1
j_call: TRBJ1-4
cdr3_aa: ASSLESFFNEKLF

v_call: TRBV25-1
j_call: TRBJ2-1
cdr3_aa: ASSEGLALGNEQF

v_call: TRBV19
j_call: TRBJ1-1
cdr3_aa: ASSEGARTEAF

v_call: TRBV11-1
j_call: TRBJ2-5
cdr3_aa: ASSLGVWGGRRSTQY

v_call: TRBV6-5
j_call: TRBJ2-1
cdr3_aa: ASSYSRNNEQF

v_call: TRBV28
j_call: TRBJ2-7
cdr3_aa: ASSSATAVHEQY

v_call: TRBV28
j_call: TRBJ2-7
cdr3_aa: ASSPLGLAGGYEQY

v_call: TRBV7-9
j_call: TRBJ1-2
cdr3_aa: ASSLVTGGLPIYGYT

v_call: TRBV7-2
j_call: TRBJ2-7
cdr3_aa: ASSLERTGGAAYEQY

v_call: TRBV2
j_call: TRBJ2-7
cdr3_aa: ASSEGRGQGYEQY

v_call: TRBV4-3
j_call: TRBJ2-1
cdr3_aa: ASSPRFLTSGRGDEQF

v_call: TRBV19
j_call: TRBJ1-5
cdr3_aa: ASSKGQVNQPQH

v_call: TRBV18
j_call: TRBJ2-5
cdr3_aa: ASSPIPRETQY

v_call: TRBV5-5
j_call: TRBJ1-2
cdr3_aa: ASSLVTGPNYGYT

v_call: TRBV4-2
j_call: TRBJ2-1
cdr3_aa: ASSQEASGANEQF

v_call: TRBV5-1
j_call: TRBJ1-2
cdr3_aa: ASSRSTEAIGYT

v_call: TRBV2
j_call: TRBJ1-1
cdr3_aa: ASSDGRGEAF

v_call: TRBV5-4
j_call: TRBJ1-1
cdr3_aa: ASSLPAMNTEAF

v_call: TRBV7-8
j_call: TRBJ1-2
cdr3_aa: ASSLAQGPNYGYT

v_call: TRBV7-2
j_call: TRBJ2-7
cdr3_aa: ASSELVGAPYEQY

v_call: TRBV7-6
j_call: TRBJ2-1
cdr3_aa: ASNLGAGDAYNEQF

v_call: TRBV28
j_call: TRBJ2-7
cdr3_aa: ASSLQGSSYEQY

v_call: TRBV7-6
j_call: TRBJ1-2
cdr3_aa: ASSSGTGNYGYT

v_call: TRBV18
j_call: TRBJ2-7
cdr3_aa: ASSPRTVSIYEQY

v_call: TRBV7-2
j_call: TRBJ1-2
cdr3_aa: ASLRIPKYGYT

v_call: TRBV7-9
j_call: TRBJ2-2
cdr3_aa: ASSLMTGLISRGGELF

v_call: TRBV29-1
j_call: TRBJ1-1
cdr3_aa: SVEGQTNTEAF

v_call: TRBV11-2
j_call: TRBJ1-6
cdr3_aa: ASSLSPGRSYNSPLH

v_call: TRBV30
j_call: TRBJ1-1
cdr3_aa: AWRDAGNLLPNTEAF

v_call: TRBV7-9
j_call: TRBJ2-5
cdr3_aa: ASSFSGRVETQY

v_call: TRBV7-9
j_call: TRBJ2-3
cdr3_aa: AIEGAGDTQY

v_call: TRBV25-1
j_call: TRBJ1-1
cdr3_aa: ASRRTGLGAF

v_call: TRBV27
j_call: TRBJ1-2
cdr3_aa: ASSLGPTGGYT

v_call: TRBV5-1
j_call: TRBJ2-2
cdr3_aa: ASRRGTGELF

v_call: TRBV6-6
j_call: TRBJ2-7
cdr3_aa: ASSRTSGYEQY

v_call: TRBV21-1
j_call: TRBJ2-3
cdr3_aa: ASSVGWREGLDTQY

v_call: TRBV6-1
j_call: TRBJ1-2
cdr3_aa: ASSGDSPNLGTNYGYT

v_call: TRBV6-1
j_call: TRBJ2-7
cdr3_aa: ASSLQQGAYEQY

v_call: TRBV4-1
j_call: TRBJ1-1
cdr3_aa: ASSQDQGLNTEAF

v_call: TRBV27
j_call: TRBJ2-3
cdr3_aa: ASSFELSTDTQY

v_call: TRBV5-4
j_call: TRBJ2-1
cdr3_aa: ASSFQGSKMDEQF